Included here is one TCR beta chain sequence, with context. The antigen is unknown. The sample originates from a study of cytomegalovirus exposure and HLA in healthy donors. At the level of the study: The approximately 690 first-cohort repertoires and the approximately 110 validation repertoires shared the same platform, a later analysis reported.

Among the roughly 120 subjects of the validation cohort, separate from the roughly 700-subject first cohort, were the donors. Notes on the study in general: The finding came from a later analysis; first-cohort TCR clusters tended to co-occur in the roughly 110 validation repertoires.

V was shortened by 10 bases and J by 5 bases, with 11 bases between the two germline ends. Germline loops: CDR1 ENHRY, CDR2 SYGVKD. The length of the CDR3 is 11 residues. TCRdb's copy holds only in-frame clones and misses some; the assay was immunoSEQ multiplex PCR. The sample yields around 200,000 clones, around 82% seen once. The origin of this receptor is a woman aged 18 to 35 in good health and CMV-seropositive. The source material was PBMCs. The chain joins TRBV10-3 to TRBJ1-1; tentatively, D is TRBD1 (6 bases). The DNA for the CDR3 is TGTGCCACTACAGGGTGGACTGAAGCTTTCTTT. It codes for CATTGWTEAFF.